This entry concerns a single TCR beta chain. These data belong to a study of T cell changes during pregnancy in multiple sclerosis. The germline gives CDR1 SGHTA, CDR2 FQGNSA. Trimming removed 1 base from V and 5 bases from J, with 8 bases in between. The CDR3 is 13 amino acids. Sequencing was performed with immunoSEQ multiplex PCR; in TCRdb, only in-frame clones are kept and a portion is missing. The sample has around 97,000 clones, 92% seen once. This receptor was identified in a female donor with multiple sclerosis, enrolled in a pregnancy study. The gene calls are TRBV7-2 and TRBJ1-2, with D maybe TRBD1 (6 bases). The source was peripheral blood, collected after pregnancy. CDR3 DNA: TGTGCCAGCAGCTTAGTGACAGGTTATGGCTACACCTTC. Translating gives CASSLVTGYGYTF.